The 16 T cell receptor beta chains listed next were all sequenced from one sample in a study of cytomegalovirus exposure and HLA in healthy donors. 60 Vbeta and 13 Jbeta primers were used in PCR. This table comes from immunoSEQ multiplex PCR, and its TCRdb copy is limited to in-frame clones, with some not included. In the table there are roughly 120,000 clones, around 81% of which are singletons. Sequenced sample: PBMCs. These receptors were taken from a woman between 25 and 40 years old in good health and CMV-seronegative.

In DNA, the CDR3 is TGCGCCAGCAGCATGGGACAGGGGGCGGAAAATGAGCAGTTCTTC. Its translation: CASSMGQGAENEQFF. This sequence joins TRBV5-1 and TRBJ2-1, with TRBD1 identical over 12 bases. J gave up 7 bases and V 4 bases, and 6 bases lay outside the gene matches. This CDR3 comprises 15 residues. Germline assignment: CDR1 SGHRS and CDR2 YFSETQ.

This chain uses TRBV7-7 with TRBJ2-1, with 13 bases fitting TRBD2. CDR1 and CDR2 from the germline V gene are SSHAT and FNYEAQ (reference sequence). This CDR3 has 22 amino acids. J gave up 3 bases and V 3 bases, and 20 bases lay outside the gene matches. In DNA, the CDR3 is TGTGCCAGCAGCTTCCGTCCCAGGGACACGGGGACTAGCGGGAATAACTACAATGAGCAGTTCTTC. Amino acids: CASSFRPRDTGTSGNNYNEQFF.

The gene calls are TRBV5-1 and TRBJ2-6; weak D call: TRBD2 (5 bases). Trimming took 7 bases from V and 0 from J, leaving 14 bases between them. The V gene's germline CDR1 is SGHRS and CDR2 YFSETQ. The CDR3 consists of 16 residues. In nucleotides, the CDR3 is TGCGCCAGCCTCCCGGCGGGCCACTCTGGGGCCAACGTCCTGACTTTC. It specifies CASLPAGHSGANVLTF.

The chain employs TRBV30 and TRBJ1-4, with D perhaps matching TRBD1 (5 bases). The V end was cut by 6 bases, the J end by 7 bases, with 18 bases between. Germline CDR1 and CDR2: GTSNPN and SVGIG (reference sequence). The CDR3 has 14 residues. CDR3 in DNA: TGTGCCTGTAGGGGTTCTTTTAAAGGTGAAAAACTGTTTTTT. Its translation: CACRGSFKGEKLFF.

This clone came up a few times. The CDR3 sequence: CASSQDNSGANVLTF. The CDR3 DNA reads TGTGCCAGCAGCCAAGACAACTCTGGGGCCAACGTCCTGACTTTC. This chain connects TRBV7-9 to TRBJ2-6; D is unclear. Germline V gene sequence: CDR1 SEHNR, CDR2 FQNEAQ (reference sequence). CDR3 length equals 15 residues. V was pared by 5 bases and J by 0 bases, with 8 bases between.

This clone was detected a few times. The CDR3 region is CASSLEEGSSYEQYF. In DNA, the CDR3 is TGTGCCAGCAGCTTAGAGGAGGGTAGTTCCTACGAGCAGTACTTC. The V gene is TRBV11-2, the J gene TRBJ2-7, with D maybe TRBD2 (6 bases). Germline V gene lookup returns CDR1 SGHAT and CDR2 FQNNGV. V was cut by 0 bases and J by 1 base, with 10 bases left in between. CDR3 length: 15 amino acids.

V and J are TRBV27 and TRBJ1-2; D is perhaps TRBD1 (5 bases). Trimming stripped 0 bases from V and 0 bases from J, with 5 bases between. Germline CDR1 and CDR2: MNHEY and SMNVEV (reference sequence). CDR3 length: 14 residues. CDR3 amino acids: CASSLSGPNYGYTF. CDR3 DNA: TGTGCCAGCAGTTTATCGGGGCCTAACTATGGCTACACCTTC.

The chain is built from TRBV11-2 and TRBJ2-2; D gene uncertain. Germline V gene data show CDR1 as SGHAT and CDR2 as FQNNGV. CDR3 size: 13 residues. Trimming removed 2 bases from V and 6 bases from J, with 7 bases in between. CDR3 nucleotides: TGTGCCAGCAGCTTATGGGCGTCCGGGGAGCTGTTTTTT. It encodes CASSLWASGELFF.

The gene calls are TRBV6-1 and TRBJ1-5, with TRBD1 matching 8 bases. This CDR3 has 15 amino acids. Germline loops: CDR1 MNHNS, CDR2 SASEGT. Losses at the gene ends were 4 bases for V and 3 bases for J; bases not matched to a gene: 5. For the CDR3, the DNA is TGTGCCAGCAGTGCTGAGACAGGGGACAATCAGCCCCAGCATTTT. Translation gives CASSAETGDNQPQHF.

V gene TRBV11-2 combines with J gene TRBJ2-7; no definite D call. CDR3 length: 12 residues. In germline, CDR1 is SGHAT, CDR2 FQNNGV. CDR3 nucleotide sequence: TGTGCTCACACAGAGATAGCCTACGAGCAGTACTTC. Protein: CAHTEIAYEQYF.

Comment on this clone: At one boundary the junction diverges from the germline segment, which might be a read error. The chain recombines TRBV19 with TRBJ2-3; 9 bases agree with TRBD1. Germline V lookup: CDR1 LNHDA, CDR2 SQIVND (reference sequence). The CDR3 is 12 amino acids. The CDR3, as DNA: TGTGCCAGTAGTAGCTTACAGGGGGCACAGGGTTTT. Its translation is CASSSLQGAQGF.

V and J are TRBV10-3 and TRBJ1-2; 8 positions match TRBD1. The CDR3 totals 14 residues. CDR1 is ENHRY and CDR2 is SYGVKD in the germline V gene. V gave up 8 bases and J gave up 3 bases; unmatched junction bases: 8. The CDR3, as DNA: TGTGCCATCGGCACGGACAGGGAGGACTATGGCTACACCTTC. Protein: CAIGTDREDYGYTF.

This CDR3 is CASSDPGDEQYF. The CDR3 nucleotides are TGTGCCAGCAGTGATCCAGGGGACGAGCAGTACTTC. The rearrangement links TRBV6-1 to TRBJ2-7; the D gene is possibly TRBD1 (6 bases). The CDR3 has 12 amino acids. Germline CDR1 reads MNHNS; CDR2 reads SASEGT. The V gene lost 3 bases and the J gene lost 5 bases, with 8 bases spanning the gap.

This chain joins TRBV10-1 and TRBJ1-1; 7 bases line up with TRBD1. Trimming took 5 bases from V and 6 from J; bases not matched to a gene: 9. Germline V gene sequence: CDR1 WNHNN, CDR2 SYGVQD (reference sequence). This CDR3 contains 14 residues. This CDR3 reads CASSSQGVKSEAFF. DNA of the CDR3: TGCGCCAGCAGTTCCCAGGGGGTGAAATCTGAAGCTTTCTTT.

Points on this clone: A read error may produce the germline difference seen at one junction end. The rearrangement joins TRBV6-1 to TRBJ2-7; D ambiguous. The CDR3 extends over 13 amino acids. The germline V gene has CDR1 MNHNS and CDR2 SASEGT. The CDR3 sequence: CATSDGASYEQYF. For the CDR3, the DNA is TGTGCCACCAGTGACGGAGCGTCCTACGAGCAGTACTTC.

As DNA, the CDR3 is TGTGCCAGCAGCCCCCAAGGACAGGGCAACACTGAAGCTTTCTTT. It yields the protein CASSPQGQGNTEAFF. The chain employs TRBV28 and TRBJ1-1; 8 nucleotides line up with TRBD1. With 6 bases clipped from V and 2 bases from J, the junction kept 8 bases outside the gene matches. This CDR3 has 15 residues. Germline loops: CDR1 MDHEN, CDR2 SYDVKM.